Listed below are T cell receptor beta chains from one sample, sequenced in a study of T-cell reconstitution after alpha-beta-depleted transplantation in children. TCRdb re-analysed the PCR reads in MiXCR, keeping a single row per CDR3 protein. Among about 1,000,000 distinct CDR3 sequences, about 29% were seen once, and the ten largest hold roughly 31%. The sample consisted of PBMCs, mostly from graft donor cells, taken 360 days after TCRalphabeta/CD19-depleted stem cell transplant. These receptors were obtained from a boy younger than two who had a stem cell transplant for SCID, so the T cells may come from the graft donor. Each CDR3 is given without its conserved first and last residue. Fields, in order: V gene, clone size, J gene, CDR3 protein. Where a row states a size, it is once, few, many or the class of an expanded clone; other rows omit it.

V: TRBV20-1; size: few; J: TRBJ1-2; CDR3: SARDREGAGGYT
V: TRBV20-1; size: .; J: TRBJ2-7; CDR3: SARDSGTSAYEQY
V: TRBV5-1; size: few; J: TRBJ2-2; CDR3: ASSPPGLAHTGELF
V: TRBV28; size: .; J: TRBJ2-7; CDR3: ASSPTGQGKVEQY
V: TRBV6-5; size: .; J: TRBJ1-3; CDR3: ASRARGTSSGNTIY
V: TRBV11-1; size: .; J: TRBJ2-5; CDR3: ASSLKRWGLANSETQY
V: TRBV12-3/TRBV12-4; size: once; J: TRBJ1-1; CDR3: ASKRTEMNTEAF
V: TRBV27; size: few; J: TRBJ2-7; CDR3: ASSLGPHPSYEQY
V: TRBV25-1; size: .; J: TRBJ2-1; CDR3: ASSGGTTPYNEQF
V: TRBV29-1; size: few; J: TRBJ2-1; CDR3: SVARGTDGEQF
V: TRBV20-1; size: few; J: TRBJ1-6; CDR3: SARNGAESSYNSPLH
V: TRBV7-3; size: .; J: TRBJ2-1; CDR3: ASSLTQSGENNEQF
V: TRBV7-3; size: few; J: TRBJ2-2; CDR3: ASSLVINGELF
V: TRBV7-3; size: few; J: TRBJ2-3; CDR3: ASSPWTSGGTDTQY
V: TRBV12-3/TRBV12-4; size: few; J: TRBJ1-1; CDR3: ASSLTPPGEAF
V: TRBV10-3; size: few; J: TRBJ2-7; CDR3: AISESPTSGGSEQY
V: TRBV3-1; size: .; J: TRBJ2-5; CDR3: ASSQDLPGGGETQY
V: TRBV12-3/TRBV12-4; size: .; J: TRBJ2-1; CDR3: ASRGGRGRSYNEQF
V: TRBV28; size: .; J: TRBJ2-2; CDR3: ASSTGTSGGFPTGELF
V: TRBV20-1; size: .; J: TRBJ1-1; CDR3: SARTGAVTEAF
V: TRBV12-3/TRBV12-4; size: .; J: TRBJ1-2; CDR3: ASSLDRGRPYGYT
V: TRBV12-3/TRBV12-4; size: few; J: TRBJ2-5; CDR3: ASSQDRVETQY
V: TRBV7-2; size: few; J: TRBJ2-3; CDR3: ASSLRSGGQGGTQY
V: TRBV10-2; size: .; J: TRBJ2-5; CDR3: ASSEFLEETQY
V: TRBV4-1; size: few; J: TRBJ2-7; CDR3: ASSQGYSGAASYEQY
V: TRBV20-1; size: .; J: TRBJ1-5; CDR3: SARKDRGHQPQH
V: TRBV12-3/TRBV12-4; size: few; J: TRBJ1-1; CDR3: ASSLRAMGAF
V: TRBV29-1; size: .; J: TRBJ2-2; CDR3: SAPAGANTGELF
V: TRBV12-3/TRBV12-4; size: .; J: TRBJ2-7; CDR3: ASRQEQGSLRSGQY